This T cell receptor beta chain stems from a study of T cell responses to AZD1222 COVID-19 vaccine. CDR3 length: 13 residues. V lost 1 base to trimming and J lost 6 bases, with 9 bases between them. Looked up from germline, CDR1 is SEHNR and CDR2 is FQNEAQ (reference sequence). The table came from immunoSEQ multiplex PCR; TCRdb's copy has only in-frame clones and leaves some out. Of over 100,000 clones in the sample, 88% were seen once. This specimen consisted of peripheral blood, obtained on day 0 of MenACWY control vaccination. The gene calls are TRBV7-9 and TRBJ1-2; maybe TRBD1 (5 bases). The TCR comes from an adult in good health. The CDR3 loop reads CASSLGQGDGYTF. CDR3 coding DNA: TGTGCCAGCAGCTTAGGGCAGGGTGATGGCTACACCTTC.